A single sample gave rise to the 25 T cell receptor beta chains below, sequenced in a study of post-analysis software for immune sequencing data (dated by TCRdb to about 2015). General conclusions and limits of the study: Significantly higher frequencies in patients than in controls were found for a few TRBV segments, including TRBV5-6, TRBV5-1 and TRBV20-1.

Receptors were amplified or captured by PCR. The sequencer listed for this sample is Illumina HiSeq 2500. To reduce PCR and sequencing biases, unique molecular identifiers were built into the TCR beta cDNA libraries. TCRdb reworked the public reads: Q25 trimming with fastp, MiXCR clone assembly, productive beta chains retained. CDR3 protein sequences are deduplicated, and each keeps its most common genes and DNA. In this sample the table shows some 890,000 distinct CDR3 sequences, roughly half of which occur a single time. The ten largest clones represent approximately 4.5% of the sample. No cognate antigen is known for these TCRs. Material: blood. The receptors come from a girl under 18 with multiple sclerosis.

The chain uses TRBV5-5 and TRBJ2-1, with D perhaps matching TRBD1 (5 bases). Germline assignment: CDR1 SGHKS and CDR2 YYEKEE (reference sequence). The CDR3 consists of 12 residues. Trimming took off 5 bases at V and 9 bases at J, with 12 bases between the two ends. The CDR3 loop reads CASRGSRAEQFF. The CDR3 DNA reads as TGTGCCAGCAGAGGGTCCAGGGCTGAGCAGTTCTTC.

The rearrangement links TRBV29-1 to TRBJ1-2, with D uncertain. This CDR3 has 14 amino acids. V lost 2 bases, J lost 0 bases, and 10 bases lay in between. CDR1 SQVTM and CDR2 ANQGSEA come from the germline V gene. The CDR3 spells CSVERGFSNYGYTF. In DNA, the CDR3 is TGCAGCGTTGAACGAGGGTTTTCTAACTATGGCTACACCTTC.

The J gene is TRBJ2-4, the V gene TRBV5-1, with 8 bases lining up with TRBD1. Per the germline V gene, CDR1 is SGHRS and CDR2 is YFSETQ. The length of the CDR3 is 16 residues. J was trimmed by 6 bases and V by 0 bases; bases with no gene match: 8. CDR3 region: CASSLERQGTSNIQYF. CDR3 DNA sequence: TGCGCCAGCAGCTTGGAGCGACAGGGGACATCAAACATTCAGTACTTC.

This clonotype occurred a few times. The V and J genes are TRBV6-5 and TRBJ2-3; either TRBD1 or TRBD2 may fit D (5 bases each). Trimming took off 10 bases at V and 2 bases at J, with 19 bases between the two ends. Germline CDR1 MNHEY, CDR2 SVGAGI. The CDR3 is 15 residues long. The CDR3 protein is CATREGPLPTDTQYF. CDR3 nucleotides: TGTGCCACCCGCGAGGGGCCCCTCCCCACAGATACGCAGTATTTT.

The chain uses TRBV7-9 and TRBJ2-7; 8 positions match TRBD2. The CDR3 contains 15 residues. V trimming: 4 bases; J trimming: 6 bases; junction bases outside the gene matches: 11. Germline V gene lookup returns CDR1 SEHNR and CDR2 FQNEAQ (reference sequence). The CDR3 region is CASSYWERENSEQYF. The CDR3 DNA reads TGTGCCAGCAGCTACTGGGAGCGGGAGAACTCCGAGCAGTACTTC.

This clonotype was found once. The chain employs TRBV14 and TRBJ2-1; D gene uncertain. The ends were cut back, 0 bases at V and 9 bases at J, with 9 bases in the middle. Germline values: CDR1 SGHDN, CDR2 FVKESK. This CDR3 has 13 residues. CDR3 region: CASSQDLAFEQFF. For the CDR3, the DNA is TGTGCCAGCAGCCAAGATTTGGCTTTTGAGCAGTTCTTC.

A few counts support this clonotype. The chain is built from TRBV5-1 and TRBJ2-1; 7 positions agree with TRBD2. Germline V CDR1 and CDR2: SGHRS, YFSETQ. V was clipped by 9 bases and J by 5 bases; unmatched bases: 8. The CDR3 is made up of 13 amino acids. CDR3 sequence: CATTAGDHNEQFF. The CDR3 DNA reads as TGCGCCACCACGGCGGGAGACCACAATGAGCAGTTCTTC.

Comment on this clonotype: A much larger clone lies one base from this, so it may be a read error. J is TRBJ2-7 and V is TRBV14; unclear D gene. CDR3 length: 11 residues. Per germline, CDR1 SGHDN and CDR2 FVKESK. Trimming stripped 5 bases from V and 2 bases from J, with 4 bases between. CDR3 loop: CASSNAYEQYF. CDR3 DNA: TGTGCCAGCAGCAACGCCTACGAGCAGTACTTC.

The CDR3 DNA reads as TGTGCCAGCAGCCACCCTAGCGGGAGTAGCGAGACCCAGTACTTC. It yields the protein CASSHPSGSSETQYF. The V and J genes are TRBV7-6 and TRBJ2-5, with 10 bases fitting TRBD2. The CDR3 covers 15 residues. Germline CDR1 is SGHVS and CDR2 is FNYEAQ. V was clipped by 5 bases and J by 5 bases; unmatched bases: 8.

The chain is built from TRBV29-1 and TRBJ1-4, with D possibly TRBD1 on 6 matching bases. The CDR3 sequence is 14 residues long. V was trimmed by 0 bases and J by 6 bases, leaving 11 bases between them. Germline CDR1 reads SQVTM; CDR2 reads ANQGSEA. CDR3 nucleotide sequence: TGCAGCGTTGAAGAGACAGGTGCAGATGAAAAACTGTTTTTT. This sequence encodes CSVEETGADEKLFF.

This clonotype has just one count. The CDR3 loop reads CASGLYPRGGYPYEQYF. The CDR3 DNA follows: TGTGCTAGTGGTTTGTACCCCCGGGGGGGATACCCCTACGAGCAGTACTTC. The chain carries TRBV12-5 and TRBJ2-7; 8 bases align to TRBD2. In germline, CDR1 is LGHNT, CDR2 FRNRAP. This CDR3 has 17 residues. V shed 2 bases, J shed 2 bases, and the junction held 11 bases outside the gene matches.

The rearrangement links TRBV5-1 to TRBJ2-3; D perhaps matches TRBD2 (5 bases). CDR1 and CDR2 from the germline V gene are SGHRS and YFSETQ. Trimming removed 4 bases at V and 4 bases at J, with 10 bases between. This CDR3 spans 13 amino acids. CDR3 protein: CASSPEVSDTQYF. The CDR3 DNA sequence: TGCGCCAGCAGCCCGGAGGTTTCAGATACGCAGTATTTT. The full variable domain, in which reference TRBV5-1 and TRBJ2-3 provide the parts outside the CDR3, is KAGVTQTPRYLIKTRGQQVTLSCSPISGHRSVSWYQQTPGQGLQFLFEYFSETQRNKGNFPGRFSGRQFSNSRSEMNVSTLELGDSALYLCASSPEVSDTQYFGPGTRLTVL.

The chain uses TRBV3-1 and TRBJ1-6; D call uncertain. The V gene's germline CDR1 is LGHDT and CDR2 YNNKEL (reference sequence). The CDR3 sequence is 14 residues long. V lost 6 bases and J 4 bases, leaving 10 bases between the germline ends. The CDR3, as DNA: TGTGCCAGCAGATGGACTGAGTATAATTCACCCCTCCACTTT. Translating gives CASRWTEYNSPLHF.

The V call is TRBV10-3, the J call TRBJ1-1; D is undetermined. The CDR3 is made up of 12 amino acids. The V gene lost 6 bases and the J gene lost 0 bases, with 5 bases spanning the gap. Germline CDR1 reads ENHRY; CDR2 reads SYGVKD. This chain's CDR3 is CAISGMNTEAFF. In nucleotides, the CDR3 is TGTGCCATCAGCGGAATGAACACTGAAGCTTTCTTT.

Remarks on this clonotype: At one boundary the junction diverges from the germline segment, which might be a read error. The chain recombines TRBV4-1 with TRBJ2-5, with a tentative D call TRBD1 (5 bases). CDR1 and CDR2 (germline): MGHRA, YSYEKL. The length of the CDR3 is 13 residues. The CDR3 here is CASNQAGKETQYF. In DNA form, the CDR3 reads TGCGCCAGCAACCAAGCAGGGAAAGAGACCCAGTACTTC.

V gene TRBV3-1 combines with J gene TRBJ1-5; maybe TRBD1 (5 bases). There are 15 residues in the CDR3. The germline CDR1 and CDR2 sequences are LGHDT and YNNKEL (reference sequence). Trimming shortened V by 0 bases and J by 3 bases, and 9 bases separated the two germline ends. The CDR3 is CASSQDPGNNQPQHF. The CDR3 region has the DNA TGTGCCAGCAGCCAAGATCCAGGGAACAATCAGCCCCAGCATTTT.

The rearrangement joins TRBV10-3 to TRBJ1-1; D uncertain. The CDR3 contains 15 residues. V lost 2 bases and J lost 0, with 10 bases in between. The germline CDR1 and CDR2 sequences are ENHRY and SYGVKD. CDR3 region: CAISEGRIMNTEAFF. The CDR3 DNA is TGTGCCATCAGTGAGGGACGGATAATGAACACTGAAGCTTTCTTT.

V is TRBV5-4 and J is TRBJ2-3, with TRBD2 matching over 7 bases. CDR3 size: 16 residues. V was clipped by 3 bases and J by 6 bases; unmatched bases: 13. Germline CDR1 is SGHNT and CDR2 is YYREEE (reference sequence). The CDR3 region is CASSSRGSRERDTQYF. The CDR3 nucleotides are TGTGCCAGCAGCTCCAGAGGGTCGCGGGAGAGGGATACGCAGTATTTT.

V gene TRBV2 combines with J gene TRBJ2-6; D uncertain. There are 14 residues in the CDR3. Germline V lookup: CDR1 SNHLY, CDR2 FYNNEI. Trimming shortened V by 4 bases and J by 0 bases, and 4 bases separated the two germline ends. CDR3 in amino acids: CASSAASGANVLTF. The CDR3 region has the DNA TGTGCCAGCAGTGCAGCCTCTGGGGCCAACGTCCTGACTTTC. The whole variable domain, remainder taken from reference TRBV2 and TRBJ2-6, is EPEVTQTPSHQVTQMGQEVILRCVPISNHLYFYWYRQILGQKVEFLVSFYNNEISEKSEIFDDQFSVERPDGSNFTLKIRSTKLEDSAMYFCASSAASGANVLTFGAGSRLTVL.

This chain connects TRBV6-1 to TRBJ1-2, with a weak D call TRBD1 (5 bases). The CDR3 totals 13 residues. V was cut by 4 bases and J by 8 bases, with 14 bases left in between. Germline V gives CDR1 MNHNS, CDR2 SASEGT. The CDR3 coding sequence is TGTGCCAGCAGTGTTGCGGGGGATCGAGGCTACACCTTC. It specifies CASSVAGDRGYTF.

CDR3 loop: CASSLRGMYQPQHF. Here the CDR3 DNA reads TGTGCCAGCAGCTTGCGGGGGATGTATCAGCCCCAGCATTTT. The chain uses TRBV5-6 and TRBJ1-5; maybe TRBD1 (5 bases). This CDR3 has 14 amino acids. Germline-derived CDR1 and CDR2 are SGHDT and YYEEEE. V was pared by 1 base and J by 5 bases, with 10 bases between.

The V call is TRBV14, the J call TRBJ1-2; no definite D call. The V and J ends lost 4 bases and 5 bases respectively, with 14 bases between them. The CDR3 has 14 amino acids. Per germline, CDR1 SGHDN and CDR2 FVKESK. The CDR3 region is CASSPAGFGYGYTF. For the CDR3, the DNA is TGTGCCAGCAGCCCTGCCGGGTTCGGGTATGGCTACACCTTC.

The V and J genes are TRBV4-1 and TRBJ2-7, with TRBD1 as a possible D gene (6 bases). CDR3 length: 15 amino acids. Trimming shortened V by 0 bases and J by 0 bases, and 9 bases separated the two germline ends. Germline CDR1 is MGHRA and CDR2 is YSYEKL. The chain's CDR3 is CASSQDRQDSYEQYF. In nucleotides, the CDR3 is TGCGCCAGCAGCCAAGATCGACAGGACTCCTACGAGCAGTACTTC.

This rearrangement joins TRBV7-2 to TRBJ2-7; 12 bases fit TRBD2. The CDR3 spans 16 residues. V shed 5 bases, J shed 4 bases, and the junction held 9 bases outside the gene matches. Germline V gives CDR1 SGHTA, CDR2 FQGNSA. The CDR3 region is CASSLTSGGRGYEQYF. The CDR3 nucleotides are TGTGCCAGCAGCCTCACTAGCGGGGGGCGCGGATACGAGCAGTACTTC. Complete variable domain (other parts from reference TRBV7-2 and TRBJ2-7): GAGVSQSPSNKVTEKGKDVELRCDPISGHTALYWYRQSLGQGLEFLIYFQGNSAPDKSGLPSDRFSAERTGGSVSTLTIQRTQQEDSAVYLCASSLTSGGRGYEQYFGPGTRLTVT.

This clonotype was seen a single time. This sequence joins TRBV12-3 or TRBV12-4 and TRBJ2-7, with 8 bases lining up with TRBD1. This CDR3 spans 14 amino acids. With V trimmed by 7 bases and J by 0 bases, 5 bases remained unmatched. This CDR3 reads CASTGQGASYEQYF. The CDR3 DNA reads as TGTGCCAGCACCGGACAGGGCGCCTCCTACGAGCAGTACTTC.